These 21 T cell receptor beta chains were sequenced from one sample in a study of cytomegalovirus exposure and HLA in healthy donors. A multiplex PCR was run with 60 Vbeta primers and 13 Jbeta primers. The repertoire was sequenced with immunoSEQ multiplex PCR; TCRdb's copy has only in-frame clones and lacks some. The top ten clones hold roughly 2.2% of a sample with some 110,000 clones, roughly 68% of them seen once. The sample taken for sequencing was PBMCs. These receptors all come from a woman under 40 in good health and CMV-seronegative.

Here the CDR3 DNA reads TGCGCCAGCAGCCAAGAGGGACAGGGGGACACTGAAGCTTTCTTT. Translated, it gives CASSQEGQGDTEAFF. V and J are TRBV4-1 and TRBJ1-1; 11 bases map to TRBD1. V dropped 0 bases and J dropped 3; count of bases not matched to a gene: 0. The CDR3 extends over 15 amino acids. From germline, CDR1 is MGHRA and CDR2 YSYEKL.

The chain uses TRBV2 and TRBJ2-7; maybe TRBD1 (6 bases). Germline V gene lookup returns CDR1 SNHLY and CDR2 FYNNEI. CDR3 size: 14 residues. Trimming removed 2 bases from V and 3 bases from J, with 11 bases in between. The CDR3 region has the DNA TGTGCCAGCAGTGAATCTTCAGGGGACTACGAGCAGTACTTC. Its translation is CASSESSGDYEQYF.

This clone was counted between two and nine times. J is TRBJ1-2 and V is TRBV29-1; D is unclear. Germline CDR1 and CDR2: SQVTM and ANQGSEA. Trimming took 3 bases from V and 4 from J, leaving 18 bases between them. The CDR3 extends over 15 amino acids. The CDR3: CSVELLEEDFYGYTF. Here the CDR3 DNA reads TGCAGCGTTGAGCTACTAGAGGAGGACTTCTATGGCTACACCTTC.

The table lists this clone with a few counts. This rearrangement joins TRBV6-7 to TRBJ2-5, with 9 nucleotides matching TRBD1. TRBV6-7 falls under the ORF class, with uncertain function. This CDR3 region has 13 residues. The V gene end was trimmed by 5 bases and the J gene end by 3 bases; junction bases not matched to a gene: 1. CDR3 nucleotide sequence: TGTGCCAGCAGTCGGGACAGGGAAGAGACCCAGTACTTC. Its translation: CASSRDREETQYF.

This clone was detected ten times or more. The genes are TRBV5-1 and TRBJ2-5; TRBD2 matches at 11 bases. There are 15 residues in the CDR3. The germline V gene has CDR1 SGHRS and CDR2 YFSETQ. The V gene end was trimmed by 2 bases and the J gene end by 5 bases; junction bases not matched to a gene: 5. The CDR3, as DNA: TGCGCCAGCAGCTTCAGTCTAGCGGGAGGCGAGACCCAGTACTTC. Its protein product is CASSFSLAGGETQYF.

The chain combines TRBV11-2 with TRBJ2-7; perhaps TRBD2 as D (5 bases). Deletions cut 5 bases from V and 4 bases from J, with 9 bases between. Germline CDR1 reads SGHAT; CDR2 reads FQNNGV. The CDR3 length is 12 residues. CDR3 in amino acids: CASSPLVYEQYF. The CDR3 nucleotides read TGTGCCAGCAGCCCACTAGTTTACGAGCAGTACTTC.

V gene TRBV4-3 combines with J gene TRBJ2-3; 7 bases align to TRBD1. CDR1 and CDR2 from the germline V gene are LGHNA and YSLEER. V shed 0 bases and J 1 base; nucleotides not matched to a gene: 4. CDR3 size: 16 residues. CDR3 amino acids: CASSQEVGTGTDTQYF. In DNA, the CDR3 is TGCGCCAGCAGCCAAGAAGTCGGGACAGGCACAGATACGCAGTATTTT.

This rearrangement joins TRBV19 to TRBJ1-5; 8 bases match TRBD1. The V segment lost 5 bases and the J segment 4 bases; nucleotides outside the gene matches: 4. The germline gives CDR1 LNHDA, CDR2 SQIVND (reference sequence). The CDR3 totals 14 residues. CDR3 loop: CASSPTGGNQPQHF. The CDR3 DNA follows: TGTGCCAGTAGTCCCACAGGGGGGAATCAGCCCCAGCATTTT. Using reference TRBV19 and TRBJ1-5 for the parts outside the CDR3, the full variable domain is DGGITQSPKYLFRKEGQNVTLSCEQNLNHDAMYWYRQDPGQGLRLIYYSQIVNDFQKGDIAEGYSVSREKKESFPLTVTSAQKNPTAFYLCASSPTGGNQPQHFGDGTRLSIL.

In its sample, this clone was seen a few times. The rearrangement uses TRBV29-1 and TRBJ2-7; D is possibly TRBD1 (6 bases). Germline CDR1 reads SQVTM; CDR2 reads ANQGSEA. The CDR3 consists of 14 residues. V lost 4 bases to trimming and J lost 3 bases, with 16 bases between them. The CDR3: CSVVGAPPLYEQYF. CDR3 bases: TGCAGCGTTGTGGGGGCCCCCCCCCTCTACGAGCAGTACTTC.

The chain joins TRBV10-3 to TRBJ2-5; D uncertain. The germline V gene has CDR1 ENHRY and CDR2 SYGVKD. V lost 0 bases, J lost 2 bases, and 13 bases lay in between. This CDR3 has 16 residues. CDR3 nucleotide sequence: TGTGCCATCAGTGAGTCGTCCACTACCCTTCAAGAGACCCAGTACTTC. The encoded protein is CAISESSTTLQETQYF.

The gene calls are TRBV6-1 and TRBJ2-2, with TRBD2 matching over 7 bases. The trim removed 7 bases at V and 2 bases at J, leaving 4 bases unmatched. Germline V gives CDR1 MNHNS, CDR2 SASEGT. The CDR3 consists of 14 residues. In DNA, the CDR3 is TGTGCCAGCACCAGGGACTACAACACCGGGGAGCTGTTTTTT. Residues: CASTRDYNTGELFF.

This rearrangement joins TRBV27 to TRBJ2-3, with TRBD1 matching 11 bases. Germline CDR1 reads MNHEY; CDR2 reads SMNVEV (reference sequence). CDR3 length: 19 residues. V was pared by 6 bases and J by 0 bases, with 14 bases of the junction left unmatched. CDR3 sequence (DNA): TGTGCCAGCAGCCGAGGACAGGGGGCTATCCGGCCTAGCACAGATACGCAGTATTTT. It yields the protein CASSRGQGAIRPSTDTQYF.

This clone came up a few times. The rearrangement uses TRBV7-2 and TRBJ2-1; TRBD2 aligns across 9 bases. This CDR3 has 15 residues. V trimming: 6 bases; J trimming: 3 bases; junction bases outside the gene matches: 6. Germline CDR1 is SGHTA and CDR2 is FQGNSA. The CDR3 DNA is TGTGCCAGCAGTCCTAGCGGGACCTACTACAATGAGCAGTTCTTC. Protein product: CASSPSGTYYNEQFF.

The chain employs TRBV5-6 and TRBJ2-1; 7 bases align to TRBD2. The junction had 10 bases not matched to a gene; V was cut back by 1 base and J by 3 bases. The CDR3 is 17 residues long. CDR1 SGHDT and CDR2 YYEEEE come from the germline V gene. The CDR3 protein is CASSLFAGATLYNEQFF. CDR3 DNA sequence: TGTGCCAGCAGCTTGTTCGCGGGAGCCACCCTCTACAATGAGCAGTTCTTC. The variable domain in full, completed from reference TRBV5-6 and TRBJ2-1, reads DAGVTQSPTHLIKTRGQQVTLRCSPKSGHDTVSWYQQALGQGPQFIFQYYEEEERQRGNFPDRFSGHQFPNYSSELNVNALLLGDSALYLCASSLFAGATLYNEQFFGPGTRLTVL.

The chain combines TRBV7-3 with TRBJ2-7; D unclear. The CDR3 has 13 amino acids. Trimming cost V 5 bases and J 5 bases, with 13 bases left between them. Per germline, CDR1 SGHTA and CDR2 FQGTGA. The CDR3: CASSPTSVHEQYF. DNA for the CDR3: TGTGCCAGCAGCCCAACATCAGTCCACGAGCAGTACTTC. The whole variable domain, filled in from reference TRBV7-3 and TRBJ2-7, reads GAGVSQTPSNKVTEKGKYVELRCDPISGHTALYWYRQSLGQGPEFLIYFQGTGAADDSGLPNDRFFAVRPEGSVSTLKIQRTERGDSAVYLCASSPTSVHEQYFGPGTRLTVT.

This chain connects TRBV19 to TRBJ1-1; the match to TRBD1 covers 9 bases. Germline V CDR1 and CDR2: LNHDA, SQIVND (reference sequence). V gave up 6 bases and J gave up 0 bases; unmatched junction bases: 2. The CDR3 runs 14 residues. The CDR3 coding sequence is TGTGCCAGTAGCGACAGGGGGATGAACACTGAAGCTTTCTTT. Residues: CASSDRGMNTEAFF.

The chain combines TRBV6-5 with TRBJ1-2; the match to TRBD1 covers 11 bases. This CDR3 is built from 15 residues. V lost 2 bases, J lost 7 bases, and 6 bases stayed unmatched. CDR1 and CDR2 (germline): MNHEY, SVGAGI. The CDR3 region has the DNA TGTGCCAGCAGTTACCGAGGGACAGGGGGAGGTGGCTACACCTTC. Its translation: CASSYRGTGGGGYTF.

The chain couples TRBV6-5 to TRBJ1-6; D gene ambiguous. The CDR3 totals 11 residues. Germline lookup yields CDR1 MNHEY and CDR2 SVGAGI. V lost 9 bases and J lost 10, with 10 bases in between. CDR3 nucleotide sequence: TGTGCCAGTGGGTCGGGGTCACCCCTCCACTTT. It is translated as CASGSGSPLHF.

V gene TRBV11-2 combines with J gene TRBJ1-6, with 8 bases that match TRBD1. The CDR3 length is 16 residues. V lost 0 bases and J lost 9; bases outside the gene matches: 7. CDR1 and CDR2 (germline): SGHAT, FQNNGV. The CDR3 is CASSLDQGAVGSPLHF. CDR3 in DNA: TGTGCCAGCAGCTTAGATCAGGGGGCTGTAGGTTCACCCCTCCACTTT.

This clone was observed a single time. The chain combines TRBV11-2 with TRBJ2-7, with 9 bases lining up with TRBD1. The CDR3 is 14 residues long. With 5 bases clipped from V and 3 bases from J, the junction kept 5 bases outside the gene matches. CDR1 and CDR2 (germline): SGHAT, FQNNGV. CDR3 nucleotides: TGTGCCAGCAGCCTCCGGGACAGGGTCTACGAGCAGTACTTC. This sequence encodes CASSLRDRVYEQYF.

This chain uses TRBV5-1 with TRBJ2-3, with D perhaps matching TRBD1 (5 bases). Germline V gene sequence: CDR1 SGHRS, CDR2 YFSETQ. This CDR3 spans 13 amino acids. Trimming shortened V by 3 bases and J by 3 bases, and 8 bases separated the two germline ends. The CDR3 sequence is CASSSDNTDTQYF. DNA of the CDR3: TGCGCCAGCAGCTCGGACAATACAGATACGCAGTATTTT.